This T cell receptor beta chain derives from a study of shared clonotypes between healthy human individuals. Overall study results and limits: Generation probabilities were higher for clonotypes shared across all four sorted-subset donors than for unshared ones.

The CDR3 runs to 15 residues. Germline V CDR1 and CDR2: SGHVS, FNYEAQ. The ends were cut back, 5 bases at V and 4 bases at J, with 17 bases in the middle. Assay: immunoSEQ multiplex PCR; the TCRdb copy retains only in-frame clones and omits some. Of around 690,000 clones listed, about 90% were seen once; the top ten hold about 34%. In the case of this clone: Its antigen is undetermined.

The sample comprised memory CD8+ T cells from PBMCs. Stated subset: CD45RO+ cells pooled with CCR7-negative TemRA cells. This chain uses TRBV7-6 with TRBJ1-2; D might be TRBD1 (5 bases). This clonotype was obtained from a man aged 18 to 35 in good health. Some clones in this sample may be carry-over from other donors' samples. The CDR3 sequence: CASSPTDSPAYGYTF. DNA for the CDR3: TGTGCCAGCAGCCCCACCGACAGCCCAGCCTATGGCTACACCTTC.